The rows below give T cell receptor beta chains drawn from one sample of a study of T-cell reconstitution after alpha-beta-depleted transplantation in children. TCRdb re-derived calls from the PCR reads in MiXCR, one entry per CDR3 protein. The table shows 200,000 or so distinct CDR3 sequences, with roughly 7% occurring only once. Material: PBMCs, obtained before TCRalphabeta/CD19-depleted stem cell transplant. The receptors stem from a boy aged 2-9 years with acute lymphoblastic leukemia, due to receive a stem cell transplant. The CDR3 runs from the conserved cysteine through the conserved F or W. D genes are given only for firm matches. Not all rows give a size; the values are once, few, many and, for expanded clones, a class.

d_gene	v_gene	j_gene	abundance	CDR3nt	CDR3aa
TRBD1	TRBV13	TRBJ2-7	.	TGTGCCAGCAGCCCGGGACAGGGGGCGAGGAACGAGCAGTACTTC	CASSPGQGARNEQYF
.	TRBV6-2/TRBV6-3	TRBJ1-2	.	TGTGCCAGCAGTTATGGGGGAAACTATGGCTACACCTTC	CASSYGGNYGYTF
.	TRBV3-1	TRBJ1-1	.	TGTGCCAGCAGCCAAGTCGACGGCCTCACTGAAGCTTTCTTT	CASSQVDGLTEAFF
.	TRBV7-2	TRBJ1-6	many	TGTGCCAGCAGCCCATCTCCGGATTCACCCCTCCACTTT	CASSPSPDSPLHF
.	TRBV15	TRBJ1-2	few	TGTGCCACCAGCGCTAGAGGGAATGGCTACACCTTC	CATSARGNGYTF
TRBD2	TRBV5-6	TRBJ2-7	many	TGTGCCAGCAGCAGTCTAGCGGGTTACGAGCAGTACTTC	CASSSLAGYEQYF
.	TRBV4-2	TRBJ2-7	many	TGTGCCAGCAGCCAAGCCGGAGGATCGGGGAGCTACTACGAGCAGTACTTC	CASSQAGGSGSYYEQYF
TRBD2	TRBV11-3	TRBJ2-1	.	TGTGCCAGCAGCTTAGTAGCCCTAGCGGGCACTTACAATGAGCAGTTCTTC	CASSLVALAGTYNEQFF
.	TRBV20-1	TRBJ2-3	many	TGCAGTGCTAGTGATTCTGGAGATACGCAGTATTTT	CSASDSGDTQYF
.	TRBV5-1	TRBJ2-7	many	TGCGCCAGCAGCTGGGGTAGGTCTTCCAGGTTTCAGGAAGGCTACGAGCAGTACTTC	CASSWGRSSRFQEGYEQYF
.	TRBV20-1	TRBJ1-2	.	TGCAGTGCTAGTATCGGATCGGACTATGGCTACACCTTC	CSASIGSDYGYTF
.	TRBV11-2	TRBJ1-1	.	TGTGCCCGGTTTGGGGGCGCTGGAGGGTGGACTGAAGCTTTCTTT	CARFGGAGGWTEAFF
TRBD1	TRBV20-1	TRBJ1-1	many	TGCAGTGCTAGAGATTCAAGGACAGGGCCTGAAGCTTTCTTT	CSARDSRTGPEAFF
TRBD1	TRBV7-8	TRBJ2-1	many	TGTGCCAGCAGCTTGACTGAACAGGGGGCAGGGGAGCAGTTCTTC	CASSLTEQGAGEQFF
TRBD2	TRBV28	TRBJ2-2	many	TGTGCCAGCAGTCCTAGCGGGAACACCGGGGAGCTGTTTTTT	CASSPSGNTGELFF
.	TRBV10-3	TRBJ2-7	many	TGTGCCATCAGTGAGCCTACAGCACAGACTCTTGAATTC	CAISEPTAQTLEF
TRBD1	TRBV28	TRBJ1-2	many	TGTGCCAGCAGTGACAGGGCCTATGGCTACACCTTC	CASSDRAYGYTF
TRBD1	TRBV7-8	TRBJ2-1	many	TGTGCCAGCAGCCCGCCGGGACAGATCTACAATGAGCAGTTCTTC	CASSPPGQIYNEQFF
.	TRBV27	TRBJ2-7	many	TGTGCCAGCAGTTCCTCACTCGGGCCCTACGAGCAGTACTTC	CASSSSLGPYEQYF
TRBD2	TRBV9	TRBJ2-7	many	TGTGCCAGCAGCGTGACTAGCGGGGGGGTATTCTACGAGCAGTACTTC	CASSVTSGGVFYEQYF
.	TRBV9	TRBJ2-1	.	TGTGCCAGCAGCGTAGGGTCCCCGTGGAGGGCCCCCCTCAATGAGCAGTTCTTC	CASSVGSPWRAPLNEQFF
.	TRBV7-2	TRBJ2-5	.	TGTGCCAGCAGCTTAGTCGGCAGCTCCCAAGAGACCCAGTACTTC	CASSLVGSSQETQYF
TRBD2	TRBV6-2/TRBV6-3	TRBJ2-1	many	TGTGCCACCACAAGTCCCTTACTAGCGGGAGAGAGAAATGAGCAGTTCTTC	CATTSPLLAGERNEQFF
.	TRBV29-1	TRBJ2-7	many	TGCAGCGTTGAAGGTGAAAGCGATAGCTCCTACGAGCAGTACTTC	CSVEGESDSSYEQYF
TRBD2	TRBV7-9	TRBJ2-1	many	TGTGCCAGCAGCCTCGATAGCGGGAATGAGCAGTTCTTC	CASSLDSGNEQFF
.	TRBV20-1	TRBJ2-5	many	TGCAGTGCTAGTCCTGGGCGGAACCAAGAGACCCAGTACTTC	CSASPGRNQETQYF
.	TRBV5-1	TRBJ1-1	.	TGCGCCAGCAGCTTGTTGGACACAGGGACTGAAGCTTTCTTT	CASSLLDTGTEAFF
.	TRBV6-5	TRBJ1-2	many	TGTGCCAGCATGGGGGGGAGCTATGGCTACACCTTC	CASMGGSYGYTF
.	TRBV11-3	TRBJ2-3	once	TGTGCCAGCAGCTTCTTTATCTCCCCAGATACGCAGTATTTT	CASSFFISPDTQYF
TRBD2	TRBV20-1	TRBJ2-5	many	TGCAGTGCTGGGGGGGGCCAAGAGACCCAGTACTTC	CSAGGGQETQYF
TRBD2	TRBV28	TRBJ2-3	.	TGTGCCAGCAGTTTAAAGCGGGGGGCCACAGATACGCAGTATTTT	CASSLKRGATDTQYF
TRBD1	TRBV12-3/TRBV12-4	TRBJ2-7	.	TGTGCCAGCACCCCAGGGGGCGCCTACGAGCAGTACTTC	CASTPGGAYEQYF
.	TRBV27	TRBJ2-7	.	TGTGCCAGCAGTTTATCGGCTGAGTACGAGCAGTACTTC	CASSLSAEYEQYF
.	TRBV11-2	TRBJ2-7	many	TGTGCCAGCAGCGCGGGACAAAATTCCTACGAGCAGTACTTC	CASSAGQNSYEQYF
TRBD1	TRBV4-1	TRBJ2-3	many	TGCGCCAGCAGCCAAGGGGACAGGGACACAGATACGCAGTATTTT	CASSQGDRDTDTQYF
.	TRBV4-3	TRBJ2-3	few	TGCGCCAGCAGCCAAGATCGGGGACTCGGGGGACCCTACACAGATACGCAGTATTTT	CASSQDRGLGGPYTDTQYF
.	TRBV30	TRBJ2-4	.	TGTGCCTGGAGTGTGTGGCGGGGAACTACCTTAGCCAAAAACATTCAGTACTTC	CAWSVWRGTTLAKNIQYF
.	TRBV7-9	TRBJ2-7	few	TGTGCCAGCAGCTTTAGGGGTCAGGAAGGAGAGCAGTACTTC	CASSFRGQEGEQYF
.	TRBV28	TRBJ2-7	many	TGTGCCAGCAGTTTGGACGGTGGTTCTGAGCAGTACTTC	CASSLDGGSEQYF
.	TRBV5-1	TRBJ2-2	many	TGCGCCAGCACCCTCCCCCAAGACCCCCGGGCCGACGCCGGGGAGCTGTTTTTT	CASTLPQDPRADAGELFF
.	TRBV29-1	TRBJ2-7	many	TGCAGCGTTGTTCTAGGGACTTCCTACGAGCAGTACTTC	CSVVLGTSYEQYF
TRBD2	TRBV9	TRBJ2-7	few	TGTGCCAGCAGCCCCCGAGCGGGATTCTCCTACGAGCAGTACTTC	CASSPRAGFSYEQYF
TRBD2	TRBV29-1	TRBJ2-2	many	TGCAGCGTTGAAAGACGGCTAGCGGGGGGTACCGGGGAGCTGTTTTTT	CSVERRLAGGTGELFF
.	TRBV5-1	TRBJ1-6	many	TGCGCCAGCAGCTTGCAGGGGTTGAATTCACCCCTCCACTTT	CASSLQGLNSPLHF
.	TRBV5-5	TRBJ1-2	few	TGTGCCAGCAGCTTGGAGGGGGGAGATGGCTACACCTTC	CASSLEGGDGYTF
TRBD2	TRBV7-2	TRBJ2-5	many	TGTGCCAGCAGCCGACTAGCGGGGGCCCAAGAGACCCAGTACTTC	CASSRLAGAQETQYF
.	TRBV5-5	TRBJ2-1	.	TGTGCCAGCAGCTTGGGTTGGGAAGGGGGGACGAAACACAATGAGCAGTTCTTC	CASSLGWEGGTKHNEQFF
TRBD1	TRBV20-1	TRBJ2-1	many	TGCAGTGCTAGCGCCCCCCGGGACAGGGGCAATGAGCAGTTCTTC	CSASAPRDRGNEQFF
.	TRBV11-2	TRBJ2-2	few	TGTGCCAGCAGCTTAATGACCGGGGAGCTGTTTTTT	CASSLMTGELFF
.	TRBV20-1	TRBJ2-3	few	TGCAGTGCTAGTCCAGAGCTCACAGATACGCAGTATTTT	CSASPELTDTQYF
.	TRBV7-3	TRBJ1-1	.	TGTGCCAGCAGCTTAACGTCCGGAGACACTGAAGCTTTCTTT	CASSLTSGDTEAFF
TRBD2	TRBV27	TRBJ2-7	few	TGTGCCAGCACGGGGGGGAACGAGCAGTACTTC	CASTGGNEQYF
.	TRBV28	TRBJ2-7	many	TGTGCCAGCAGTTTCCCCCTCCTCGGGACCCACGAGCAGTACTTC	CASSFPLLGTHEQYF
.	TRBV20-1	TRBJ2-7	.	TGCAGTGCGATAGGGCGGGGGCCTTCGTACGAGCAGTACTTC	CSAIGRGPSYEQYF
.	TRBV3-1	TRBJ2-2	many	TGTGCCAGCAGCCAGGTCCCGGGTTCGAACACCGGGGAGCTGTTTTTT	CASSQVPGSNTGELFF
TRBD2	TRBV20-1	TRBJ2-3	few	TGCAGTGCCCCCCCCGGGTCGGGAGGACTCGGGTCGGATACGCAGTATTTT	CSAPPGSGGLGSDTQYF